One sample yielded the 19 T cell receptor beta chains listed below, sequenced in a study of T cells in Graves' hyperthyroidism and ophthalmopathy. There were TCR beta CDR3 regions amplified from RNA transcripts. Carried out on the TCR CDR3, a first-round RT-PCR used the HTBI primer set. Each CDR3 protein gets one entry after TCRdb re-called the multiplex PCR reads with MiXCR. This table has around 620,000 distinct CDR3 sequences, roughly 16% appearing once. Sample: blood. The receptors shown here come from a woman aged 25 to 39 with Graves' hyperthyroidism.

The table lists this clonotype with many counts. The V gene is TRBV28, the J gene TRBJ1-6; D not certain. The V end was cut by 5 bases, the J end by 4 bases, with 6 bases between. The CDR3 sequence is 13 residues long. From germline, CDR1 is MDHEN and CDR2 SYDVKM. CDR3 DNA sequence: TGTGCCAGCAGTACAGAGTATAATTCACCCCTCCACTTT. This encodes CASSTEYNSPLHF.

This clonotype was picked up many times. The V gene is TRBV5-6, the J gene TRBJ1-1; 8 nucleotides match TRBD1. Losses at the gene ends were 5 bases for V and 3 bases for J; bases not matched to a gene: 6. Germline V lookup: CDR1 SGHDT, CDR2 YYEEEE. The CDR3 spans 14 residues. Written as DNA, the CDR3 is TGTGCCAGCAGGGTGGGGACAGGCTACACTGAAGCTTTCTTT. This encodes CASRVGTGYTEAFF.

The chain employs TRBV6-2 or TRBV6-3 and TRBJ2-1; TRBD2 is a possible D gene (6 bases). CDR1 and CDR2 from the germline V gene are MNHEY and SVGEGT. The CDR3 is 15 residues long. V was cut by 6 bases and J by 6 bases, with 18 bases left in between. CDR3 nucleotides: TGTGCCAGCAGACCTCGGGACTGGGCCCTCAATGAGCAGTTCTTC. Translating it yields CASRPRDWALNEQFF.

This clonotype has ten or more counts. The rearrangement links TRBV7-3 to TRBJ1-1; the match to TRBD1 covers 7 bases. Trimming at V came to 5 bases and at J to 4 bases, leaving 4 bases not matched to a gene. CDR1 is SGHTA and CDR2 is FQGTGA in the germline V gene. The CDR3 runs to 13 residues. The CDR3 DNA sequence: TGTGCCAGCAGCCAGACAGGGACCACTGAAGCTTTCTTT. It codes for CASSQTGTTEAFF.

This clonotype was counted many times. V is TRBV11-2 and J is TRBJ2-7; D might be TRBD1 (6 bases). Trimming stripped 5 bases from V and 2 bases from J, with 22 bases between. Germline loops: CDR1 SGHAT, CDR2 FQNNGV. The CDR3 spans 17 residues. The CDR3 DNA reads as TGTGCCAGCAGCCCTTTGACCAGGGGAAGGAGCACCTACGAGCAGTACTTC. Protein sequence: CASSPLTRGRSTYEQYF.

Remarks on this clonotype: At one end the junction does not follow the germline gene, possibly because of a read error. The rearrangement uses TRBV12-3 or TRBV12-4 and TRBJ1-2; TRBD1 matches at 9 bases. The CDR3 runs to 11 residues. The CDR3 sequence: CACRDRAGYTF. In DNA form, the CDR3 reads TGTGCCTGCAGGGACAGGGCTGGCTACACCTTC.

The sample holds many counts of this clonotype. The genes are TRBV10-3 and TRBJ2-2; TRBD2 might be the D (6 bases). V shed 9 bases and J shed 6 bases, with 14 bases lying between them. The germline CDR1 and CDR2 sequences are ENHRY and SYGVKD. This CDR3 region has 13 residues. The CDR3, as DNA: TGTGCCATTGGGACTCTAGGTGCCGGGGAGCTGTTTTTT. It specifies CAIGTLGAGELFF.

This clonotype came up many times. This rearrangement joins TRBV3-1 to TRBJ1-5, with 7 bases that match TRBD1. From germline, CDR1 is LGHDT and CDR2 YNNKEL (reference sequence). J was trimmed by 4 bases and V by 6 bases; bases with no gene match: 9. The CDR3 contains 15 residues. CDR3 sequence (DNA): TGTGCCAGCAGTCAGACAGGGACGGAAAATCAGCCCCAGCATTTT. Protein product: CASSQTGTENQPQHF.

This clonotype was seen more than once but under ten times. CDR3 amino acids: CAISAQDGQRQYF. Written as DNA, the CDR3 is TGTGCCATCAGTGCTCAGGACGGACAAAGGCAGTATTTT. This chain uses TRBV10-3 with TRBJ2-3; TRBD1 is a possible D gene (5 bases). Germline loops: CDR1 ENHRY, CDR2 SYGVKD. The CDR3 has 13 amino acids. V lost 4 bases and J 11 bases, leaving 16 bases between the germline ends.

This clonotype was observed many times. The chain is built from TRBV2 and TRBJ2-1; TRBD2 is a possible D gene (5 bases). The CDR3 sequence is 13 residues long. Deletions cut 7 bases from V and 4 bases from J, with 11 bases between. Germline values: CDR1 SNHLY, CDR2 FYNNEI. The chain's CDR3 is CASTTRTYNEQFF. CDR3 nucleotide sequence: TGTGCCAGCACCACAAGGACTTACAATGAGCAGTTCTTC.

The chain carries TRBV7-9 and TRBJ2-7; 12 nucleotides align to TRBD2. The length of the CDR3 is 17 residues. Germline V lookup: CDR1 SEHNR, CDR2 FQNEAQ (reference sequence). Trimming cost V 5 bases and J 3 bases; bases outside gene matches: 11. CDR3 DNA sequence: TGTGCCAGCAGCCACGCCATTCTAGCGGGAGGGTACTACGAGCAGTACTTC. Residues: CASSHAILAGGYYEQYF. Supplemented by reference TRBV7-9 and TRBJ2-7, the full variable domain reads DTGVSQNPRHKITKRGQNVTFRCDPISEHNRLYWYRQTLGQGPEFLTYFQNEAQLEKSRLLSDRFSAERPKGSFSTLEIQRTEQGDSAMYLCASSHAILAGGYYEQYFGPGTRLTVT.

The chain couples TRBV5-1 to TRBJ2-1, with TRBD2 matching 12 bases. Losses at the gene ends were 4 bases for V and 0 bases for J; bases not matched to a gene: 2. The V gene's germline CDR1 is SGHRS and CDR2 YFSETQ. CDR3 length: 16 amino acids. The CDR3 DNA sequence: TGCGCCAGCAGCAAGACTAGCGGGGGCTCCTACAATGAGCAGTTCTTC. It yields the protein CASSKTSGGSYNEQFF.

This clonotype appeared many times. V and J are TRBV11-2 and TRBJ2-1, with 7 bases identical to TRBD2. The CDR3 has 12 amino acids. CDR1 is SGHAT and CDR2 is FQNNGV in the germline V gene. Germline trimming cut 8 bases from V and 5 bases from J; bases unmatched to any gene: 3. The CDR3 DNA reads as TGTGCCAGCGGGAGCGGGGACAATGAGCAGTTCTTC. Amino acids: CASGSGDNEQFF.

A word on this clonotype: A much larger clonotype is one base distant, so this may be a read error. The CDR3 spells CVIRGQALGTGELFF. As DNA, the CDR3 is TGTGTCATCAGAGGACAGGCCCTAGGGACCGGGGAGCTGTTTTTT. This chain connects TRBV10-3 to TRBJ2-2; 7 bases are shared with TRBD1. The CDR3 totals 15 residues. The germline CDR1 and CDR2 sequences are ENHRY and SYGVKD.

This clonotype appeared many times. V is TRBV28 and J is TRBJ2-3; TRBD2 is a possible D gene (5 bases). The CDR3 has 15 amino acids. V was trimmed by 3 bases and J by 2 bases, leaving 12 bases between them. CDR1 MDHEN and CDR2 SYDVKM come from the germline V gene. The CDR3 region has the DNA TGTGCCAGCAGTTTCTCTCCGGGATACACAGATACGCAGTATTTT. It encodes CASSFSPGYTDTQYF.

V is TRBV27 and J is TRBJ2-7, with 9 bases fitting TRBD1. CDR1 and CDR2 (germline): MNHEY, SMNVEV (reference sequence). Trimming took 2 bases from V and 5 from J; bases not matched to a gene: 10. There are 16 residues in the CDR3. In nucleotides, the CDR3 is TGTGCCAGCAGTTTAAATTACGGGACAGGGTCCAACGAGCAGTACTTC. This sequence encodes CASSLNYGTGSNEQYF.

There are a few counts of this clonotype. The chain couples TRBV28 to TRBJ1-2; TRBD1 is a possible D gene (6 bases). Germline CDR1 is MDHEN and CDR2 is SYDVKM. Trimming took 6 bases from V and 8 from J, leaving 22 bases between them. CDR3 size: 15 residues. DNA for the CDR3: TGTGCCAGCAGCAGCCTCTTACAGGGCAAATGGGGCTACACCTTC. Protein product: CASSSLLQGKWGYTF.

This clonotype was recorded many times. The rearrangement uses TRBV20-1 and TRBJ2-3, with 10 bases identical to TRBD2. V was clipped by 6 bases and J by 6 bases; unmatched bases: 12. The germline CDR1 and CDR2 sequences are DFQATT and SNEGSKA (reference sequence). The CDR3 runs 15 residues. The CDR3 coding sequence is TGCAGTGCCCAGCGGGCTAGCGGGAGTGGGGATACGCAGTATTTT. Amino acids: CSAQRASGSGDTQYF.

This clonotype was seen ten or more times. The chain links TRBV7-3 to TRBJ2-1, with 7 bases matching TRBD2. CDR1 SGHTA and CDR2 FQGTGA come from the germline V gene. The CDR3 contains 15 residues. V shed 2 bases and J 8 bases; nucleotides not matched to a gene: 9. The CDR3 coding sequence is TGTGCCAGCAGCTTATTGCGGGGGATGAATTATGAGCAGTTCTTC. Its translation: CASSLLRGMNYEQFF.